A single sample is the source of the 13 T cell receptor beta chains below, sequenced in a study of T-cell reconstitution after alpha-beta-depleted transplantation in children. Preparation of the TCRbeta library used unique molecular identifiers. MiXCR, run by TCRdb on the PCR reads, gives a single entry per CDR3 protein. Of over 150,000 distinct CDR3 sequences listed, approximately 10% are singletons. The sample in question was PBMCs, obtained before TCRalphabeta/CD19-depleted stem cell transplant. The receptors shown here come from a boy aged 2 to 9 with acute myeloid leukemia, due to receive a stem cell transplant.

The chain joins TRBV30 to TRBJ2-3; TRBD1 agrees at 9 bases. Looked up from germline, CDR1 is GTSNPN and CDR2 is SVGIG (reference sequence). CDR3 length equals 15 residues. V was clipped by 0 bases and J by 4 bases; unmatched bases: 5. The chain's CDR3 is CAWSVTGGAADTQYF. CDR3 DNA: TGTGCCTGGAGTGTAACAGGGGGCGCGGCAGATACGCAGTATTTT. The full variable domain, in which reference TRBV30 and TRBJ2-3 provide the parts outside the CDR3, is SQTIHQWPATLVQPVGSPLSLECTVEGTSNPNLYWYRQAAGRGLQLLFYSVGIGQISSEVPQNLSASRPQDRQFILSSKKLLLSDSGFYLCAWSVTGGAADTQYFGPGTRLTVL.

V usage is TRBV20-1 and J usage is TRBJ2-1; the match to TRBD2 covers 7 bases. Germline CDR1 is DFQATT and CDR2 is SNEGSKA (reference sequence). This CDR3 spans 16 amino acids. The CDR3 DNA reads TGCAGCGCTTGGGACCTGGGAGGGTTCTCCTACAATGAGCAGTTCTTC. Its protein product is CSAWDLGGFSYNEQFF.

This clonotype was detected ten times or more. In DNA form, the CDR3 reads TGTGCCACCAGCAGACATTATAGTAGCAATGAGCAGTTCTTC. Amino acid sequence: CATSRHYSSNEQFF. The rearrangement joins TRBV15 to TRBJ2-1; no reliable D call. The CDR3 runs to 14 residues. The V gene's germline CDR1 is LNHNV and CDR2 YYDKDF (reference sequence). V was clipped by 2 bases and J by 6 bases, with 11 bases between them.

This clonotype was seen at least ten times. This chain uses TRBV6-1 with TRBJ2-7, with D possibly being TRBD1 (5 bases). This CDR3 has 16 residues. V was shortened by 1 base and J by 3 bases, with 16 bases between the two germline ends. Per germline, CDR1 MNHNS and CDR2 SASEGT. In DNA form, the CDR3 reads TGTGCCAGCAGTGAAGACAGGATAGTAAACATCTACGAGCAGTACTTC. It is translated as CASSEDRIVNIYEQYF.

This clonotype was counted many times. As DNA, the CDR3 is TGCAGTGCTTATGGACTAGCGGGAACAGATACGCAGTATTTT. This encodes CSAYGLAGTDTQYF. The V and J genes are TRBV20-1 and TRBJ2-3; TRBD2 agrees at 12 bases. This CDR3 contains 14 residues. Germline CDR1 reads DFQATT; CDR2 reads SNEGSKA (reference sequence). The ends lost 5 bases at V and 3 bases at J; junction bases unmatched: 3.

This clonotype was counted ten times or more. The rearrangement uses TRBV7-2 and TRBJ1-2, with 11 bases fitting TRBD1. Germline CDR1 and CDR2: SGHTA and FQGNSA. Germline trimming cut 6 bases from V and 6 bases from J; bases unmatched to any gene: 9. The CDR3 covers 15 residues. CDR3 sequence: CASRHQDRGLDGYTF. CDR3 bases: TGTGCCAGCAGACACCAGGACAGGGGGCTCGATGGCTACACCTTC.

The table lists this clonotype with many counts. The V gene is TRBV20-1, the J gene TRBJ1-4; D not resolved. The CDR3 is made up of 14 amino acids. CDR1 and CDR2 from the germline V gene are DFQATT and SNEGSKA (reference sequence). V shed 0 bases and J shed 6 bases, with 11 bases lying between them. DNA for the CDR3: TGCAGTGCTAGAGATTCCGGGTCTGATGAAAAACTGTTTTTT. Residues: CSARDSGSDEKLFF.

This clonotype was recorded many times. The chain has TRBV28 and TRBJ2-1, with D perhaps TRBD2 (6 bases). Germline V gene data show CDR1 as MDHEN and CDR2 as SYDVKM. Trimming removed 6 bases from V and 4 bases from J, with 13 bases in between. This CDR3 is built from 14 residues. The CDR3 DNA reads as TGTGCCAGCAGGCTACTAGCAGAGTACAATGAGCAGTTCTTC. Its translation: CASRLLAEYNEQFF.

This clonotype was observed many times. The chain employs TRBV6-1 and TRBJ1-1, with D perhaps matching TRBD1 (5 bases). V was cut by 7 bases and J by 0 bases, with 18 bases left in between. The CDR3 has 16 residues. Per germline, CDR1 MNHNS and CDR2 SASEGT. CDR3 in DNA: TGTGCCAGCACCACTACTAGGGGACCTCTGAACACTGAAGCTTTCTTT. It specifies CASTTTRGPLNTEAFF.

Comment on this clonotype: This may be a read error: a much more frequent sequence differs by one nucleotide. The chain carries TRBV12-3 or TRBV12-4 and TRBJ2-3; 7 bases fit TRBD1. The length of the CDR3 is 14 residues. V shed 6 bases and J 4 bases; nucleotides not matched to a gene: 7. In nucleotides, the CDR3 is TGTGCCAGCAGACAGGGGTTGCGGTCAGATACGCAGTATTTT. Its protein is CASRQGLRSDTQYF.

This clonotype showed up many times. The chain couples TRBV4-1 to TRBJ1-5, with unresolved D. The germline gives CDR1 MGHRA, CDR2 YSYEKL. Trimming stripped 5 bases from V and 1 base from J, with 9 bases between. The CDR3 covers 14 residues. The DNA of the CDR3 is TGCGCCAGCAGCGGTTTGGGGAGCAATCAGCCCCAGCATTTT. It codes for CASSGLGSNQPQHF.

Turning to this clonotype: A much larger clone lies a single base off, so this may be a read error. The chain couples TRBV6-6 to TRBJ2-7; the D gene is possibly TRBD1 (5 bases). With 4 bases removed from V and 4 bases from J, the gap between germline ends came to 11 bases. Per germline, CDR1 MNHNY and CDR2 SVGAGI (reference sequence). There are 13 residues in the CDR3. CDR3 nucleotides: TGTGCCAGCAGTTCCCAGGGTAAATACGAGCAGTACTTC. Amino acids: CASSSQGKYEQYF.

This clonotype was picked up many times. The rearrangement links TRBV14 to TRBJ2-1; maybe TRBD1 (5 bases). Germline loops: CDR1 SGHDN, CDR2 FVKESK. V dropped 4 bases and J dropped 4 bases, with 5 bases sitting between them. This CDR3 is built from 12 residues. The CDR3 DNA follows: TGTGCCAGCAGCCCAGGGTACAATGAGCAGTTCTTC. The encoded protein is CASSPGYNEQFF. The whole variable domain, filled in from reference TRBV14 and TRBJ2-1, reads EAGVTQFPSHSVIEKGQTVTLRCDPISGHDNLYWYRRVMGKEIKFLLHFVKESKQDESGMPNNRFLAERTGGTYSTLKVQPAELEDSGVYFCASSPGYNEQFFGPGTRLTVL.